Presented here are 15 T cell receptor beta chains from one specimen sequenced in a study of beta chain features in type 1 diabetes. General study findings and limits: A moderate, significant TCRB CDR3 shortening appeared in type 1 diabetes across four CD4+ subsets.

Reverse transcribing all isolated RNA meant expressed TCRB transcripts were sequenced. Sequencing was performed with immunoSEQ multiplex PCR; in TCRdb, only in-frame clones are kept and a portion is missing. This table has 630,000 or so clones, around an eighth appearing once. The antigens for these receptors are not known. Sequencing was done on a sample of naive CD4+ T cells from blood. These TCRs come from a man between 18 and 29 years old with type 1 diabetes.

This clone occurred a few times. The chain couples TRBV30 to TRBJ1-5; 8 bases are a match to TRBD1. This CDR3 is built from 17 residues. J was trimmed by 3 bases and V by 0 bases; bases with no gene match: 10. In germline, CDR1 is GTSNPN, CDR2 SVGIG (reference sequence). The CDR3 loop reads CAWSVQGVLGANQPQHF. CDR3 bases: TGTGCCTGGAGTGTACAGGGGGTGCTGGGGGCCAATCAGCCCCAGCATTTT.

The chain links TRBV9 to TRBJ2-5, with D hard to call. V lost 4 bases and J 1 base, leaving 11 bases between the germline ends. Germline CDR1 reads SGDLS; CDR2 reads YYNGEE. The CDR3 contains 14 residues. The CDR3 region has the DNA TGTGCCAGCAGCCCCAAATCTGCCCAAGAGACCCAGTACTTC. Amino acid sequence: CASSPKSAQETQYF.

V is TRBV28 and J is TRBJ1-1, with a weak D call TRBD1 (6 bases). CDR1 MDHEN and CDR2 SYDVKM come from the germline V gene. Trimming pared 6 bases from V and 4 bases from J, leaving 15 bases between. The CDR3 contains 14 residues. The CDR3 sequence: CASRGTPHRTEAFF. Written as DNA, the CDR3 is TGTGCCAGCAGAGGGACACCCCACCGCACTGAAGCTTTCTTT.

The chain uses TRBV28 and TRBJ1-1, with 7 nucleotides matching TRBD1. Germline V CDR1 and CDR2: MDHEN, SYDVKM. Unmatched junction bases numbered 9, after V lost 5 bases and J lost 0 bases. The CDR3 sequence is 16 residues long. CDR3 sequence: CASSLWTGSMNTEAFF. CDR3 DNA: TGTGCCAGCAGTCTCTGGACAGGTTCAATGAACACTGAAGCTTTCTTT. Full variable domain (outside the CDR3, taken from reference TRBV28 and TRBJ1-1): DVKVTQSSRYLVKRTGEKVFLECVQDMDHENMFWYRQDPGLGLRLIYFSYDVKMKEKGDIPEGYSVSREKKERFSLILESASTNQTSMYLCASSLWTGSMNTEAFFGQGTRLTVV.

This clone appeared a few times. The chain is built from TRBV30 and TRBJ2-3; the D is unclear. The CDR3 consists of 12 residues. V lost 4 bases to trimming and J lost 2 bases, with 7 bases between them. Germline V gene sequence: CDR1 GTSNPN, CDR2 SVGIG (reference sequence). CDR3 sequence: CAWNSYTDTQYF. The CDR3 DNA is TGTGCCTGGAATTCCTACACAGATACGCAGTATTTT.

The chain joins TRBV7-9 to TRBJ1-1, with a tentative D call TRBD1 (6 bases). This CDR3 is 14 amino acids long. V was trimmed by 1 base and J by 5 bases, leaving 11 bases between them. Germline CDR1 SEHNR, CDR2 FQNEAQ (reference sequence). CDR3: CASSLVAQGTEAFF. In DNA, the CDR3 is TGTGCCAGCAGCTTAGTTGCCCAGGGGACTGAAGCTTTCTTT.

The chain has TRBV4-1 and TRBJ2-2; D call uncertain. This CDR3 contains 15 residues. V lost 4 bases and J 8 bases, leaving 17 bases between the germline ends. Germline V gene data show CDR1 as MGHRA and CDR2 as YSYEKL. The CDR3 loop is CASSPEPSTPGELFF. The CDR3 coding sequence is TGCGCCAGCAGCCCAGAACCGAGCACGCCGGGGGAGCTGTTTTTT.

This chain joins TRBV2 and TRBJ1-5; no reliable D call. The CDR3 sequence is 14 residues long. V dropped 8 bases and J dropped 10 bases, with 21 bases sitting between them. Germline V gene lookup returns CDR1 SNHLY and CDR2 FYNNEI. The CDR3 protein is CASQQGFRASPQHF. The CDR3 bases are TGTGCCAGCCAACAAGGTTTCCGAGCCAGCCCCCAGCATTTT.

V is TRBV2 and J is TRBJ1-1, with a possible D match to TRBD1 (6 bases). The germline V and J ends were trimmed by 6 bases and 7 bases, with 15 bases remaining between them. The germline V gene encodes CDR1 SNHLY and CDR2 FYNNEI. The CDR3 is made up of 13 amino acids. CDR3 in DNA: TGTGCCAGCAGGGGGGAGACAGGCCTTGAAGCTTTCTTT. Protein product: CASRGETGLEAFF.

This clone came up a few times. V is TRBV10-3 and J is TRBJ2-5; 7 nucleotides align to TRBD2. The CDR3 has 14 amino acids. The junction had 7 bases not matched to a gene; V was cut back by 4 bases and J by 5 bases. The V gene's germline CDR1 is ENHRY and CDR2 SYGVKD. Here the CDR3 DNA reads TGTGCCATCAGTGCCTCAGTGGGAGGGGAGACCCAGTACTTC. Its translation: CAISASVGGETQYF.

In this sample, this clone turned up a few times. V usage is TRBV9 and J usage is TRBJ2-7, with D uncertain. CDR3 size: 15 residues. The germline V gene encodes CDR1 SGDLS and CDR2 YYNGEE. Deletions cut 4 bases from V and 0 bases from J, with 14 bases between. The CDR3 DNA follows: TGTGCCAGCAGCCCGACCGGACGGCTCTCCTACGAGCAGTACTTC. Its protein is CASSPTGRLSYEQYF. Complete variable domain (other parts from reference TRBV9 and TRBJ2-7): DSGVTQTPKHLITATGQRVTLRCSPRSGDLSVYWYQQSLDQGLQFLIQYYNGEERAKGNILERFSAQQFPDLHSELNLSSLELGDSALYFCASSPTGRLSYEQYFGPGTRLTVT.

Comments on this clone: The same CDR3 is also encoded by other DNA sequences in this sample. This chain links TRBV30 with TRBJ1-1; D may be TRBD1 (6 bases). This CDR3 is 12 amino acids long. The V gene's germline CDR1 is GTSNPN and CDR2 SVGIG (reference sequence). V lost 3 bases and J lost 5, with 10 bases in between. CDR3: CAWRGGGTEAFF. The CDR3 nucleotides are TGTGCCTGGAGGGGAGGGGGGACTGAAGCTTTCTTT.

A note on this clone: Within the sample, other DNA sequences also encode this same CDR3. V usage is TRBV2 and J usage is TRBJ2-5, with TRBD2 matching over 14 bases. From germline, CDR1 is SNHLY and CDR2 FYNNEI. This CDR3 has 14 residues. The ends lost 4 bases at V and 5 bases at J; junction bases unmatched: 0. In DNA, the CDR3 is TGTGCCAGCAGTGGACTAGCGGGAGGGGAGACCCAGTACTTC. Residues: CASSGLAGGETQYF.

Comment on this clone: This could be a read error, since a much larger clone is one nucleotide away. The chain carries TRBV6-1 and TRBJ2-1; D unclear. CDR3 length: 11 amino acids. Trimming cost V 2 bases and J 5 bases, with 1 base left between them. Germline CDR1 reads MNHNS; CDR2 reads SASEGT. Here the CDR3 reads CASSEHNEQFF. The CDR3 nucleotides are TGTGCCAGCAGTGAACACAATGAGCAGTTCTTC.

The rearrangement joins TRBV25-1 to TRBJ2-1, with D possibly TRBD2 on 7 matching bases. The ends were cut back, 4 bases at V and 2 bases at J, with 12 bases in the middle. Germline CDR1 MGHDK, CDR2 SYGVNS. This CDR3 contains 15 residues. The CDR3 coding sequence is TGTGCCAGCAGTGTTGCGGGGGCCACCTACAATGAGCAGTTCTTC. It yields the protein CASSVAGATYNEQFF.